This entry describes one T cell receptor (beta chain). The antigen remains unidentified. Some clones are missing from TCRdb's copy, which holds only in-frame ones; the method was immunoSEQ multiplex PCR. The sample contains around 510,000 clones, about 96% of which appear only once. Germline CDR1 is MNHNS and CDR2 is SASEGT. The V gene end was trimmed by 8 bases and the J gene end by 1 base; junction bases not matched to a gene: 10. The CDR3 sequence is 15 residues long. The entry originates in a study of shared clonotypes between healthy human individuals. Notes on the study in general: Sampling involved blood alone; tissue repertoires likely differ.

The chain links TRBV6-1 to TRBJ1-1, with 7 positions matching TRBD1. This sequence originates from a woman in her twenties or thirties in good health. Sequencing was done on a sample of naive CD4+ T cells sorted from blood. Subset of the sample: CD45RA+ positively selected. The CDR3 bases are TGTGCCAGCGAGCCTAGGACAGGACCGAACACTGAAGCTTTCTTT. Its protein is CASEPRTGPNTEAFF.